Each of the 23 T cell receptor beta chains below was sequenced from the same sample in a study of cytomegalovirus exposure and HLA in healthy donors. Sequencing used immunoSEQ multiplex PCR; TCRdb keeps in-frame clones, though not all of them. The sample lists some 44,000 clones, more than 85% occurring once. Sequences were obtained from PBMCs. The origin of the receptors is a young man in good health and CMV-seronegative.

This chain uses TRBV6-6 with TRBJ1-4, with D tentatively TRBD1 (6 bases). V dropped 6 bases and J dropped 4 bases, with 15 bases sitting between them. The CDR3 loop spans 15 amino acids. Germline CDR1 is MNHNY and CDR2 is SVGAGI (reference sequence). CDR3 loop: CASSTGTVFNEKLFF. Here the CDR3 DNA reads TGTGCCAGCAGCACAGGGACGGTCTTTAATGAAAAACTGTTTTTT.

The V call is TRBV7-9, the J call TRBJ1-5; no reliable D call. The V and J ends lost 3 bases and 3 bases respectively, with 12 bases between them. Germline lookup yields CDR1 SEHNR and CDR2 FQNEAQ (reference sequence). This CDR3 is built from 15 residues. CDR3 amino acids: CASSLEEGANQPQHF. DNA of the CDR3: TGTGCCAGCAGCTTGGAGGAGGGTGCCAATCAGCCCCAGCATTTT.

The chain carries TRBV11-3 and TRBJ2-1; no clear D gene. Germline CDR1 reads SGHNT; CDR2 reads YENEEA. V dropped 1 base and J dropped 0 bases, with 7 bases sitting between them. CDR3 length: 15 residues. The CDR3 region has the DNA TGTGCCAGCAGCTTAGGGCGGAGCTCCTACAATGAGCAGTTCTTC. Translation: CASSLGRSSYNEQFF.

This sequence joins TRBV5-6 and TRBJ2-1, with 8 bases that match TRBD2. CDR3 length: 14 amino acids. Trimming cost V 4 bases and J 5 bases; bases outside gene matches: 5. The germline V gene has CDR1 SGHDT and CDR2 YYEEEE. For the CDR3, the DNA is TGTGCCAGCAGCCCGGCGGGACTAGACAATGAGCAGTTCTTC. Amino acids: CASSPAGLDNEQFF.

This chain connects TRBV19 to TRBJ1-2; no clear D. V was clipped by 5 bases and J by 2 bases, with 6 bases between them. CDR3 length: 12 residues. Germline V gene lookup returns CDR1 LNHDA and CDR2 SQIVND (reference sequence). The CDR3 DNA reads TGTGCCAGTAGTTTGGGCAACTATGGCTACACCTTC. Translation: CASSLGNYGYTF.

V usage is TRBV7-3 and J usage is TRBJ2-1; 15 bases are a match to TRBD2. V was pared by 5 bases and J by 4 bases, with 6 bases of the junction left unmatched. The CDR3 loop spans 17 amino acids. Germline V gene data show CDR1 as SGHTA and CDR2 as FQGTGA. The CDR3 loop reads CASSTRTSGRVYNEQFF. The CDR3, as DNA: TGTGCCAGCAGCACTAGGACTAGCGGGAGGGTGTACAATGAGCAGTTCTTC.

The chain recombines TRBV29-1 with TRBJ1-3, with D unclear. V gave up 5 bases and J gave up 0 bases, with 5 bases separating them. The CDR3 runs 12 residues. The V gene's germline CDR1 is SQVTM and CDR2 ANQGSEA. The DNA of the CDR3 is TGCAGCGTTTCAAACTCTGGAAACACCATATATTTT. Protein: CSVSNSGNTIYF. Supplemented by reference TRBV29-1 and TRBJ1-3, the full variable domain reads SAVISQKPSRDICQRGTSLTIQCQVDSQVTMMFWYRQQPGQSLTLIATANQGSEATYESGFVIDKFPISRPNLTFSTLTVSNMSPEDSSIYLCSVSNSGNTIYFGEGSWLTVV.

The chain joins TRBV6-5 to TRBJ1-5; D possibly corresponds to TRBD1 (6 bases). The V and J ends lost 2 bases and 8 bases respectively, with 13 bases between them. The CDR3 loop spans 14 amino acids. Germline V gene lookup returns CDR1 MNHEY and CDR2 SVGAGI. The CDR3 region is CASSYGQPPEPQHF. CDR3 DNA: TGTGCCAGCAGTTACGGACAGCCGCCGGAGCCCCAGCATTTT.

This rearrangement joins TRBV19 to TRBJ1-1; D is perhaps TRBD1 (6 bases). With 8 bases removed from V and 1 base from J, the gap between germline ends came to 17 bases. This CDR3 region has 15 residues. CDR1 is LNHDA and CDR2 is SQIVND in the germline V gene (reference sequence). Written as DNA, the CDR3 is TGTGCCAGTCAAACCCCGGGCAGGGGGAACACTGAAGCTTTCTTT. Protein: CASQTPGRGNTEAFF.

The chain employs TRBV5-5 and TRBJ1-4; possible D gene TRBD1, 5 bases. V was clipped by 4 bases and J by 4 bases, with 17 bases between them. This CDR3 is built from 16 residues. From germline, CDR1 is SGHKS and CDR2 YYEKEE (reference sequence). The CDR3 region has the DNA TGTGCCAGCAGCCCCCTCCTTGGAGGGGATAATGAAAAACTGTTTTTT. It encodes CASSPLLGGDNEKLFF.

This chain joins TRBV19 and TRBJ2-1; no definite D call. Germline CDR1 reads LNHDA; CDR2 reads SQIVND (reference sequence). There are 13 residues in the CDR3. V lost 3 bases and J 8 bases, leaving 11 bases between the germline ends. CDR3 protein: CASSIIPADEQFF. The DNA of the CDR3 is TGTGCCAGTAGTATTATCCCTGCGGATGAGCAGTTCTTC.

This clone was counted a few times. The V gene is TRBV10-3, the J gene TRBJ2-7; 11 nucleotides align to TRBD1. The CDR3 is made up of 13 amino acids. V was pared by 11 bases and J by 3 bases, with 6 bases of the junction left unmatched. Germline assignment: CDR1 ENHRY and CDR2 SYGVKD. The CDR3 DNA is TGTGCCTCTTGGACAGGGGGCCTCTACGAGCAGTACTTC. Translation: CASWTGGLYEQYF.

This clone was found once. The chain joins TRBV4-2 to TRBJ1-5; D possibly corresponds to TRBD1 (5 bases). This CDR3 contains 12 residues. Trimming left V 0 bases short and J 13 bases short, with 10 bases between. Germline V gene sequence: CDR1 LGHNA, CDR2 YNFKEQ. CDR3 region: CASSQDRGLQHF. The CDR3 DNA is TGTGCCAGCAGCCAAGACCGGGGACTGCAGCATTTT.

The V gene is TRBV4-3, the J gene TRBJ1-3; 12 positions match TRBD1. V was pared by 0 bases and J by 3 bases, with 6 bases of the junction left unmatched. CDR3 length: 18 amino acids. Germline lookup yields CDR1 LGHNA and CDR2 YSLEER. The CDR3 DNA reads TGCGCCAGCAGCCAAGACCCGGGACAGGGGGCAGTTGGAAACACCATATATTTT. It codes for CASSQDPGQGAVGNTIYF.

The chain couples TRBV7-2 to TRBJ2-3; TRBD1 matches at 9 bases. CDR1 is SGHTA and CDR2 is FQGNSA in the germline V gene. The CDR3 sequence is 16 residues long. V lost 2 bases and J lost 4; bases outside the gene matches: 7. Here the CDR3 reads CASSLRGDREPDTQYF. CDR3 DNA sequence: TGTGCCAGCAGCTTACGCGGGGACAGGGAACCAGATACGCAGTATTTT.

This clone is medium-sized (0.01 to 0.1%) in the sample. The chain employs TRBV5-1 and TRBJ1-5; no reliable D call. The V end lost 2 bases, the J end lost 0 bases, and 15 bases lay between the germline ends. This CDR3 spans 17 amino acids. From germline, CDR1 is SGHRS and CDR2 YFSETQ. The CDR3 sequence: CASSFEIPRSSNQPQHF. The CDR3 DNA follows: TGCGCCAGCAGCTTCGAAATACCAAGGAGTAGCAATCAGCCCCAGCATTTT.

The chain carries TRBV28 and TRBJ1-3, with unresolved D. Trimming took 4 bases from V and 4 from J, leaving 14 bases between them. Germline loops: CDR1 MDHEN, CDR2 SYDVKM. The CDR3 runs to 15 residues. The CDR3 sequence: CASSSTLTVGNTIYF. The CDR3 coding sequence is TGTGCCAGCAGTTCGACGTTAACAGTAGGAAACACCATATATTTT.

V gene TRBV29-1 combines with J gene TRBJ2-3; 9 nucleotides align to TRBD1. Germline V gene lookup returns CDR1 SQVTM and CDR2 ANQGSEA. The length of the CDR3 is 14 residues. With 6 bases clipped from V and 4 bases from J, the junction kept 8 bases outside the gene matches. CDR3 sequence (DNA): TGCAGCGTGAATAACAGGGGGCAGGCAGATACGCAGTATTTT. Translating gives CSVNNRGQADTQYF.

The chain has TRBV11-2 and TRBJ1-5; a weak D match, TRBD1 (6 bases). V was clipped by 5 bases and J by 4 bases, with 18 bases between them. The CDR3 consists of 16 residues. In germline, CDR1 is SGHAT, CDR2 FQNNGV. CDR3 amino acids: CASSPAPTGINQPQHF. CDR3 nucleotides: TGTGCCAGCAGCCCAGCCCCGACAGGAATTAATCAGCCCCAGCATTTT.

This rearrangement joins TRBV7-9 to TRBJ2-3, with 11 bases aligning to TRBD2. Germline V lookup: CDR1 SEHNR, CDR2 FQNEAQ (reference sequence). The CDR3 totals 15 residues. With 3 bases clipped from V and 9 bases from J, the junction kept 8 bases outside the gene matches. This chain's CDR3 is CASSFNLAGGGTQYF. CDR3 DNA: TGTGCCAGCAGCTTTAATCTAGCGGGAGGTGGAACGCAGTATTTT.

V and J are TRBV6-5 and TRBJ1-1; tentative D call: TRBD1 (5 bases). V gave up 5 bases and J gave up 5 bases, with 15 bases separating them. Germline CDR1 is MNHEY and CDR2 is SVGAGI. The CDR3 is 14 residues long. CDR3 in DNA: TGTGCCAGCAGTCCCGTCGGGGGGGTGACTGAAGCTTTCTTT. It codes for CASSPVGGVTEAFF.

The chain recombines TRBV7-6 with TRBJ1-5, with no clear D. The CDR3 sequence is 13 residues long. The germline V gene encodes CDR1 SGHVS and CDR2 FNYEAQ. V was shortened by 5 bases and J by 10 bases, with 15 bases between the two germline ends. As DNA, the CDR3 is TGTGCCAGCAGCCCAGCCCTGGGCGAACCCCAGCATTTT. Translated, it gives CASSPALGEPQHF.

This rearrangement joins TRBV6-5 to TRBJ2-7; 8 nucleotides align to TRBD1. V lost 6 bases, J lost 5 bases, and 12 bases stayed unmatched. There are 15 residues in the CDR3. Germline V gene data show CDR1 as MNHEY and CDR2 as SVGAGI. This CDR3 reads CASRGGTGLSNEQYF. The DNA for the CDR3 is TGTGCCAGCAGAGGCGGGACAGGACTTTCCAACGAGCAGTACTTC.